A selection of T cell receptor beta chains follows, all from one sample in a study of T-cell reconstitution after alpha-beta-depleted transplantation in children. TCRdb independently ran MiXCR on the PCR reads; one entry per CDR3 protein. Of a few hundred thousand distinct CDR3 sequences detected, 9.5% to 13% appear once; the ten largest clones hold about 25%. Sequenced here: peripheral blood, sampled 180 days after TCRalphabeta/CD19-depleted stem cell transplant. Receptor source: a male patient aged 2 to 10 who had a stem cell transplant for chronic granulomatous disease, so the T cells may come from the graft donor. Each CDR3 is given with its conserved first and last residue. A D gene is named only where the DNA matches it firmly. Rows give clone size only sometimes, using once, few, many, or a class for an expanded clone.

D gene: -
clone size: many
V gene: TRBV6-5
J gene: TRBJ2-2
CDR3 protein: CASSKDTGELFF
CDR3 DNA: TGTGCCAGCTCGAAGGACACCGGGGAGCTGTTTTTT

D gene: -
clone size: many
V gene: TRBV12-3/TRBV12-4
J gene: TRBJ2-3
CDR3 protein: CASSQAADTQYF
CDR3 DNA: TGTGCCAGCAGCCAAGCTGCGGATACGCAGTATTTT

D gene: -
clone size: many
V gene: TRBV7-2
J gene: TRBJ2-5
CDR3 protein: CASSFKLLGLREETQYF
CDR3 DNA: TGTGCCAGCAGCTTTAAACTACTCGGACTTCGTGAAGAGACCCAGTACTTC

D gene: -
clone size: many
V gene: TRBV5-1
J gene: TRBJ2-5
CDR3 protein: CASSLRTLRETQYF
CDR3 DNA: TGCGCCAGCAGCTTGAGGACACTTCGAGAGACCCAGTACTTC

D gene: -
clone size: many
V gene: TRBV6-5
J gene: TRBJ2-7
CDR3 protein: CASSSRGGSKEQYF
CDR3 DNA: TGTGCCAGCAGTTCTCGTGGCGGCTCTAAGGAGCAGTACTTC

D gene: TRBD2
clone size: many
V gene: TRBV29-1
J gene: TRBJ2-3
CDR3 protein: CSVGDSGRARDTQYF
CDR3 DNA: TGCAGCGTGGGGGATAGCGGGAGGGCCCGAGATACGCAGTATTTT

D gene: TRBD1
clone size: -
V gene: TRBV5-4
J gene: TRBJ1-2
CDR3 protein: CASSFYRGNYGYTF
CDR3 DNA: TGTGCCAGCAGCTTCTACAGGGGAAACTATGGCTACACCTTC

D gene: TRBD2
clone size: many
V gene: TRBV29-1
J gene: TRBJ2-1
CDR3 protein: CSVEKSAGGFWEQFF
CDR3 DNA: TGCAGCGTTGAAAAGTCCGCGGGAGGATTCTGGGAGCAGTTCTTC

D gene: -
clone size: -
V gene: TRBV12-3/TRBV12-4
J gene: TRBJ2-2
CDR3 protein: CASSSDPYTGELFF
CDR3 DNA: TGTGCCAGCAGTTCGGACCCTTACACCGGGGAGCTGTTTTTT

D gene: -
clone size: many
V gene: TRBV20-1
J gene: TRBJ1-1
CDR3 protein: CSAMDHTEAFF
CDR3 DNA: TGCAGTGCTATGGATCACACTGAAGCTTTCTTT

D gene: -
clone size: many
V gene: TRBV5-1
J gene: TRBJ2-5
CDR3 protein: CASSWGDEETQYF
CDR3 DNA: TGCGCCAGCAGCTGGGGGGATGAAGAGACCCAGTACTTC

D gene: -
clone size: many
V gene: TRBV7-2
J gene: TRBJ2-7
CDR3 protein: CASSLVGYEQYF
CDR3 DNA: TGTGCCAGCAGCTTGGTCGGCTACGAGCAGTACTTC

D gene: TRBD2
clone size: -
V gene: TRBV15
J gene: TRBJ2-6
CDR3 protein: CATSGGGNSGANVLTF
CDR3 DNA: TGTGCCACCAGCGGCGGGGGGAACTCTGGGGCCAACGTCCTGACTTTC

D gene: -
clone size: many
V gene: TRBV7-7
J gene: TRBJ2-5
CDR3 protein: CASSLAHKGQETQYF
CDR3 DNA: TGTGCCAGCAGCTTAGCGCATAAGGGCCAAGAGACCCAGTACTTC

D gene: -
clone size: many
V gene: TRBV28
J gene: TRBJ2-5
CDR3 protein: CASSLIGRETQYF
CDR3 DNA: TGTGCCAGCAGTTTGATTGGTCGGGAGACCCAGTACTTC

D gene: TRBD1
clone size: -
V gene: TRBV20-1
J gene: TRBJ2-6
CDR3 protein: CCARAGGPLLSGANVLTF
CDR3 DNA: TGCTGTGCTCGGGCAGGGGGCCCTCTCCTCTCTGGGGCCAACGTCCTGACTTTC